There are a few counts of the clone carrying this TCR beta chain. Per the study methods: Estimation of nucleated cell counts relied on the amplification of reference gene primers. Measured with immunoSEQ multiplex PCR; TCRdb has only the in-frame clones, and not every one. Clone size and V and J calls were adopted from that table, with D and trimming inferred from the DNA. The sample consists of tens of thousands of clones, approximately 82% of them appearing once. These data come from a study of blood T cell repertoires in COVID-19. Whole-study context: The United States, Italy and Spain supplied acute and convalescent COVID-19 samples. The analysed material was cDNA or gDNA that came from T cells, B-cell-depleted T cells, or PBMCs.

Losses at the gene ends were 8 bases for V and 8 bases for J; bases not matched to a gene: 9. Germline V CDR1 and CDR2: MGHRA, YSYEKL. The CDR3 length is 14 residues. This TCR derives from a woman in her fifties or sixties with acute or convalescent COVID-19. Source material: peripheral blood. The rearrangement joins TRBV4-1 to TRBJ2-3; 11 nucleotides align to TRBD1. Here the CDR3 DNA reads TGCGCCAGCCGAGGGACAGGGGGAGCAGGTACGCAGTATTTT. Translation: CASRGTGGAGTQYF.